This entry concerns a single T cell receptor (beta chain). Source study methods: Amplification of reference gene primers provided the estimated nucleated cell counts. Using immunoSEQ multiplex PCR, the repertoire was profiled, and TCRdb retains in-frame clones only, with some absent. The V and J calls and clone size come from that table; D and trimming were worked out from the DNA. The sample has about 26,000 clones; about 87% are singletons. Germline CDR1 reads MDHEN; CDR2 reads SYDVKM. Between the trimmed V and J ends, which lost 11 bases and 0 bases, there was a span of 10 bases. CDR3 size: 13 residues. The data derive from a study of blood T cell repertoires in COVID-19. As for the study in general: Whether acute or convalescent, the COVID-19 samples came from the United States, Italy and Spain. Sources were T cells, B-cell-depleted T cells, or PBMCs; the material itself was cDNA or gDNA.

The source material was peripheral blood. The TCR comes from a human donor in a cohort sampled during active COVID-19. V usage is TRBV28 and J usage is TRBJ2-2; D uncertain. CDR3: CAAEQSNTGELFF. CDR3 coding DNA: TGTGCCGCCGAACAGTCGAACACCGGGGAGCTGTTTTTT.